This T cell receptor beta chain was recovered during a study of early T cells in non-severe SARS-CoV-2 infection. This clonotype came up many times. One entry per CDR3 protein results from TCRdb running MiXCR on the 5' RACE reads. The repertoire consists of under 80,000 distinct CDR3 sequences, with 10% to 15% occurring once and the leading ten covering about 4.7%. The clonotype comes from an adult who was a healthcare worker with PCR-confirmed SARS-CoV-2 infection or an uninfected control (not recorded which). The specimen was whole blood.

The CDR3 loop is CASSPSGPIQETQYF. In DNA form, the CDR3 reads TGTGCCAGCAGCCCTTCCGGGCCAATCCAAGAGACCCAGTACTTC. The V and J genes are TRBV7-6 and TRBJ2-5; D not resolved. The V and J ends lost 5 bases and 1 base respectively, with 14 bases between them. The CDR3 sequence is 15 residues long. Germline V gives CDR1 SGHVS, CDR2 FNYEAQ.